The rows below give T cell receptor beta chains drawn from one sample of a study of cytomegalovirus exposure and HLA in healthy donors. Assay used: immunoSEQ multiplex PCR; TCRdb lists only in-frame clones, some missing. The repertoire has roughly 110,000 clones, 65% to 80% of them found once; the top ten carry roughly 2.6%. The sample taken for sequencing was PBMCs. These receptors were taken from a female donor in good health and CMV-seronegative. CDR3s include the opening cysteine and the closing phenylalanine or tryptophan. The D gene is left open where the match is weak. Expanded clones are given a class, and other clones once, few, many or no size at all.

- | - | TRBJ2-3 | TRBV19 | TGTGCCAGTAAAATTGAGGGTTGGGGCACAGATACGCAGTATTTT | CASKIEGWGTDTQYF
- | - | TRBJ2-1 | TRBV21-1 | TGTGCCAGCAGCCCGAGGGGGACTAGCGGGGGGGCGAACAATGAGCAGTTCTTC | CASSPRGTSGGANNEQFF
- | TRBD2 | TRBJ2-1 | TRBV4-2 | TGTGCCAGCAGCCCGGGGACTAGCGGGGGGGATGAGCAGTTCTTC | CASSPGTSGGDEQFF
- | - | TRBJ1-5 | TRBV27 | TGTGCCAGCAGTGCCTCGGGAGGGCCCCAGCATTTT | CASSASGGPQHF
few | TRBD2 | TRBJ2-1 | TRBV6-4 | TGTGCCAGCAGTGGAGCGGGGGGTCATTACAATGAGCAGTTCTTC | CASSGAGGHYNEQFF
- | - | TRBJ1-5 | TRBV4-2 | TGTGCCAGCAGCCAAGAAGCAGGGCAGAAATATCAGCCCCAGCATTTT | CASSQEAGQKYQPQHF
- | - | TRBJ1-3 | TRBV10-2 | TGCGCCAGCAGTCTTGTTGCGGGGGGAAACACCATATATTTT | CASSLVAGGNTIYF
- | TRBD2 | TRBJ2-5 | TRBV11-1 | TGTGCCAGCAGCGACCGGGAGCGGGGGGGCCCAGAGACCCAGTACTTC | CASSDRERGGPETQYF
- | - | TRBJ1-1 | TRBV7-3 | TGTGCCAGCAGCTTAGGATCGGGTGCTGGGGCTTTCTTT | CASSLGSGAGAFF
- | TRBD1 | TRBJ1-2 | TRBV12-5 | TGTGCTAGTGGTAGCGGGACAGGGGAACGCTATGGCTACACCTTC | CASGSGTGERYGYTF
- | TRBD2 | TRBJ2-1 | TRBV5-6 | TGTGCCAGCAGCTTGGCATTAGCGGGGGGGTATGAGCAGTTCTTC | CASSLALAGGYEQFF
- | TRBD1 | TRBJ2-2 | TRBV7-9 | TGTTCCAGCAGCTTAGGGTCTGCCGGGACAGGGCCGACCGGGGAGCTGTTTTTT | CSSSLGSAGTGPTGELFF
- | TRBD1 | TRBJ2-2 | TRBV10-1 | TGCGCCAGCAGTGAGAACAAAAAGGGGGCAAACACCGGGGAGCTGTTTTTT | CASSENKKGANTGELFF
few | TRBD1 | TRBJ1-6 | TRBV5-6 | TGTGCCAGCAGCGTGAACCACAGGGGCTATAATTCACCCCTCCACTTT | CASSVNHRGYNSPLHF
- | TRBD2 | TRBJ2-1 | TRBV30 | TGTGCCTGGAGTACCGGGGGGGCCGGTGAGCAGTTCTTC | CAWSTGGAGEQFF
once | TRBD2 | TRBJ2-2 | TRBV7-9 | TGTGCCAGCACCCCGGGCGGGGGGAACACCGGGGAGCTGTTTTTT | CASTPGGGNTGELFF
- | TRBD2 | TRBJ2-7 | TRBV5-1 | TGCGCCAGCAGCCCCTTTCGGGGGGGGGTCGCCTACGAGCAGTACTTC | CASSPFRGGVAYEQYF
- | - | TRBJ1-1 | TRBV6-1 | TGTGCCAGTTTAGCCCCCACTGAAGCTTTCTTT | CASLAPTEAFF
- | - | TRBJ2-1 | TRBV4-1 | TGCGCCAGCAGCCCTAGGAATTATGAGCAGTTCTTC | CASSPRNYEQFF
few | - | TRBJ1-2 | TRBV6-6 | TGTGCCAGCAGTTACATAGTCACCTATGGCTACACCTTC | CASSYIVTYGYTF
- | - | TRBJ1-2 | TRBV5-1 | TGCGCCAGCAGCTTTGTAGGGGATAGCTATGGCTACACCTTC | CASSFVGDSYGYTF
- | TRBD2 | TRBJ2-3 | TRBV2 | TGTGCCAGCAGCGATTCCGGGGGGTTGTTTGGATTGGCAGATACGCAGTATTTT | CASSDSGGLFGLADTQYF
- | - | TRBJ1-1 | TRBV7-9 | TGTTCCAGCAGCCACGGACTCGTTGACGCTTTCTTT | CSSSHGLVDAFF
once | TRBD2 | TRBJ2-7 | TRBV6-6 | TGTGCCAGCAGTTTAGCGGGGAACGGGGTCGAGCAGTACTTC | CASSLAGNGVEQYF
- | - | TRBJ1-1 | TRBV30 | TGTGCCTGGCAAGGACGGGGGGCTTCTGAAGCTTTCTTT | CAWQGRGASEAFF
once | TRBD1 | TRBJ2-3 | TRBV6-1 | TGTGCCAGCGGCAAGGACAGGGGGCGTGATACGCAGTATTTT | CASGKDRGRDTQYF
- | - | TRBJ1-1 | TRBV13 | TGTGCCAGCAGCTTAGGAGAGGAGGGTGAAGCTTTCTTT | CASSLGEEGEAFF
- | - | TRBJ2-5 | TRBV25-1 | TGTGCCAGCAGTGATGTGGGGAGGGAGACCCAGTACTTC | CASSDVGRETQYF
once | - | TRBJ2-2 | TRBV2 | TGTGCCAGCAGTGTTGGCAGGGGAGGGACCGGGGAGCTGTTTTTT | CASSVGRGGTGELFF
- | - | TRBJ2-7 | TRBV5-6 | TGTGCCAGCAGCTCTAGGGGCCACGAGCAGTACTTC | CASSSRGHEQYF
- | - | TRBJ2-2 | TRBV6-4 | TGTGCCAGCAGTGACTCTATGAGCACTTACACCGGGGAGCTGTTTTTT | CASSDSMSTYTGELFF
- | TRBD1 | TRBJ2-7 | TRBV18 | TGTGCCAGCTCACCGGCCCGGACAGGGAACGAGCAGTACTTC | CASSPARTGNEQYF
- | TRBD2 | TRBJ2-7 | TRBV7-8 | TGTGCCAGCAGCTCCCCATCTTCTAGCGGGGGGAACCGGGCCTACGAGCAGTACTTC | CASSSPSSSGGNRAYEQYF
- | - | TRBJ2-5 | TRBV7-2 | TGTGCCAGCAGCTTAGCGGTTCGGGGAGGGGGAGAGACCCAGTACTTC | CASSLAVRGGGETQYF
- | - | TRBJ2-5 | TRBV18 | TGTGCCAGCTCACCTAGGGGGGGCGAGACCCAGTACTTC | CASSPRGGETQYF
- | TRBD2 | TRBJ2-7 | TRBV4-2 | TGTGCCAGCAGCCAAGACAGGAGCGGGGGGGCAGGTGAGCAGTACTTC | CASSQDRSGGAGEQYF
- | - | TRBJ2-7 | TRBV13 | TGTGCCAGCAGCTCCATCGGAGGCCACGAGCAGTACTTC | CASSSIGGHEQYF
- | TRBD2 | TRBJ2-7 | TRBV6-5 | TGTGCCAGCAGCCACAGCGGGGCTTCCTACGAGCAGTACTTC | CASSHSGASYEQYF
- | - | TRBJ2-7 | TRBV7-6 | TGTGCCAGCAGCGGTGGCCGAACGGGGGTCGGCGAGCAGTACTTC | CASSGGRTGVGEQYF
- | - | TRBJ1-2 | TRBV10-3 | TGTGCCATCTGGCCGGGATCAGGTGGCTACACCTTC | CAIWPGSGGYTF
- | - | TRBJ2-3 | TRBV7-2 | TGTGCCAGCAGCCCCAGTCGAGATACGCAGTATTTT | CASSPSRDTQYF